This TCR beta chain was documented in a study of T cell responses to AZD1222 COVID-19 vaccine. The CDR3 covers 16 residues. Comments on this clone: Its specificity is unknown.

Study-wide results and caveats: Nearly half of the spike-specific TCRs reportedly recognize variant regions that carry no mutations.

The assay was immunoSEQ multiplex PCR, and TCRdb's table has in-frame clones only and misses some. The table has approximately 150,000 clones, around nine tenths seen once. This receptor was obtained from an adult who received the AZD1222 COVID-19 vaccine. The sequencing used peripheral blood, collected 28 days after the second AZD1222 dose. The rearrangement joins TRBV1 to TRBJ1-3. TRBV1 is marked as a pseudogene. The CDR3 DNA reads TGCACCAGCAGCCAAACCCGCCGGTTCTCTGGAAACACCATATATTTT. Its translation is CTSSQTRRFSGNTIYF.